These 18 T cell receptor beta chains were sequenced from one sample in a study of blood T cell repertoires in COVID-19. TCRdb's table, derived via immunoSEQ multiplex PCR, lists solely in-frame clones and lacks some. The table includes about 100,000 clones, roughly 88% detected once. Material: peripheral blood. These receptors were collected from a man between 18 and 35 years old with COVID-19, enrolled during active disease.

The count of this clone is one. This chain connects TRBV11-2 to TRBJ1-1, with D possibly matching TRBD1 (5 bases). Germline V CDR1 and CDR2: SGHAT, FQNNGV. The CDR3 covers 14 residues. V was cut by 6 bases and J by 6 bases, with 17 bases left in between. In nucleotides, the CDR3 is TGTGCCAGCAGATTCACAGGAGAAGGGCCTGAAGCTTTCTTT. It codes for CASRFTGEGPEAFF. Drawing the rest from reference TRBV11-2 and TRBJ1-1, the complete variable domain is EAGVAQSPRYKIIEKRQSVAFWCNPISGHATLYWYQQILGQGPKLLIQFQNNGVVDDSQLPKDRFSAERLKGVDSTLKIQPAKLEDSAVYLCASRFTGEGPEAFFGQGTRLTVV.

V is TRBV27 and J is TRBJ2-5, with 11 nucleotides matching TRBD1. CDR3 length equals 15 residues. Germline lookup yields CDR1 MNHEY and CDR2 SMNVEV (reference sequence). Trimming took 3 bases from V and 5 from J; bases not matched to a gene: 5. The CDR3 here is CASSFGQGAGETQYF. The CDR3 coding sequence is TGTGCCAGCAGTTTTGGACAGGGGGCCGGGGAGACCCAGTACTTC.

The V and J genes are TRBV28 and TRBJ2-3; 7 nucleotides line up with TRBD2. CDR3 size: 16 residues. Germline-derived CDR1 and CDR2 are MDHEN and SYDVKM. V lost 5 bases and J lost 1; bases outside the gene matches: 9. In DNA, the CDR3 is TGTGCCAGCAGTGCGGAAGCGGGACGCGGCACAGATACGCAGTATTTT. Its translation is CASSAEAGRGTDTQYF.

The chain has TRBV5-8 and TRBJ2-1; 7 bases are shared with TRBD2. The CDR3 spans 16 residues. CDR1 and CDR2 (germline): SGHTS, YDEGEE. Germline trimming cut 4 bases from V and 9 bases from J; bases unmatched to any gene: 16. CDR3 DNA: TGTGCCAGCAGCCCCAGTGATGGGAGGGCCGCGGTTGAGCAGTTCTTC. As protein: CASSPSDGRAAVEQFF.

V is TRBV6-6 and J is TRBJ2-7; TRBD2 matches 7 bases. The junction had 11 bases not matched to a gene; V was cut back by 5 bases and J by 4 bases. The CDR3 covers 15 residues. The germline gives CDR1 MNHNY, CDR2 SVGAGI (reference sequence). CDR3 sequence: CASSHPGGGLYEQYF. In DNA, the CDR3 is TGTGCCAGCAGTCACCCTGGGGGGGGTCTATACGAGCAGTACTTC.

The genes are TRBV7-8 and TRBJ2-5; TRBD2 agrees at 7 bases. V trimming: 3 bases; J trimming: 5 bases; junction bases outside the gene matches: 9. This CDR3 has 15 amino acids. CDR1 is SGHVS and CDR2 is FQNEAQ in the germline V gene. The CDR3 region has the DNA TGTGCCAGCAGCTTTGGACTCGGGGAGGGGGAGACCCAGTACTTC. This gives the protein CASSFGLGEGETQYF.

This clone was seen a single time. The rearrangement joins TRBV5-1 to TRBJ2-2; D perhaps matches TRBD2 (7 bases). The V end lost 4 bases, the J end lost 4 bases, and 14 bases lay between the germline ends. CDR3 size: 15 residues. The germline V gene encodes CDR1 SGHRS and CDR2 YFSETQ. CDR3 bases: TGCGCCAGCAGCCCTGGGGGGGGGCCCACCGGGGAGCTGTTTTTT. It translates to CASSPGGGPTGELFF. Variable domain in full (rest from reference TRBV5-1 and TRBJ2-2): KAGVTQTPRYLIKTRGQQVTLSCSPISGHRSVSWYQQTPGQGLQFLFEYFSETQRNKGNFPGRFSGRQFSNSRSEMNVSTLELGDSALYLCASSPGGGPTGELFFGEGSRLTVL.

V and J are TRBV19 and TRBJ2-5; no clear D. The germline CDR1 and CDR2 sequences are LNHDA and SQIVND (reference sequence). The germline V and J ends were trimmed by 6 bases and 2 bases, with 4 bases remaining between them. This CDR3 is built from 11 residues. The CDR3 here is CASSLQETQYF. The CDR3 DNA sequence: TGTGCCAGTAGCTTACAAGAGACCCAGTACTTC.

This CDR3 is CASRFSGTWGNEQFF. As DNA, the CDR3 is TGTGCAAGTCGCTTTAGCGGGACATGGGGCAATGAGCAGTTCTTC. The gene calls are TRBV12-2 and TRBJ2-1; the D call in the table, TRBD2, was not verified against the DNA. TRBV12-2 corresponds to a pseudogene. The CDR3 extends over 15 amino acids.

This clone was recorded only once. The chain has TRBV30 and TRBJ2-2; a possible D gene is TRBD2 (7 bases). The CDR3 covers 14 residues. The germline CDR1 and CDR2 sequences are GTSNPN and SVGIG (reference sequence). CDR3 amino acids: CASGKGGGTGELFF. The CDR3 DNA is TGTGCATCAGGAAAGGGAGGGGGCACCGGGGAGCTGTTTTTT.

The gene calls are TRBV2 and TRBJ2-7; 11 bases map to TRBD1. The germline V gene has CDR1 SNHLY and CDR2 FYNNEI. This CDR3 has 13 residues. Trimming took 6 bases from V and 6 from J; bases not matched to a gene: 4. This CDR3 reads CASSWTGGGEQYF. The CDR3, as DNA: TGTGCCAGCAGCTGGACAGGGGGCGGCGAGCAGTACTTC.

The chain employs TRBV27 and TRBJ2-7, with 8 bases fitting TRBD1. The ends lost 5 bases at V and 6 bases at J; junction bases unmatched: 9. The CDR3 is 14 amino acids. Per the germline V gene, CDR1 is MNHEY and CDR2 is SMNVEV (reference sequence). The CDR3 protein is CASSVTGGFGEQYF. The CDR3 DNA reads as TGTGCCAGCAGTGTAACAGGGGGGTTTGGCGAGCAGTACTTC.

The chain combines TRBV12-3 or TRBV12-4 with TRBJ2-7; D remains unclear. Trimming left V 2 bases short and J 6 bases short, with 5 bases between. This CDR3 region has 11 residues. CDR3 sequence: CASSLLGEQYF. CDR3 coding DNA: TGTGCCAGCAGTTTACTCGGCGAGCAGTACTTC.

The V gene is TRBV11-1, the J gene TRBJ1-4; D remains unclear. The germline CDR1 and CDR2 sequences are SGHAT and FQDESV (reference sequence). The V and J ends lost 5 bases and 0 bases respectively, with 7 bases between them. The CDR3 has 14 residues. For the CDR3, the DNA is TGTGCCAGCAGCCGACACGCAACTAATGAAAAACTGTTTTTT. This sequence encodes CASSRHATNEKLFF.

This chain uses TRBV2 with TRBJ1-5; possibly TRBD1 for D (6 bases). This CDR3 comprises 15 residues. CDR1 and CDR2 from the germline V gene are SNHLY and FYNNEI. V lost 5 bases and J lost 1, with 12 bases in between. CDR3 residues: CASSYTGYSNQPQHF. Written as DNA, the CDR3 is TGTGCCAGCAGTTATACAGGGTACAGCAATCAGCCCCAGCATTTT.

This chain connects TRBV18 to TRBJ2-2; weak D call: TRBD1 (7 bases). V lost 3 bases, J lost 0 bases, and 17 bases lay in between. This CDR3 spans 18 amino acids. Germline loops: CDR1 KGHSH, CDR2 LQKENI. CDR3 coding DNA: TGTGCCAGCTCACCGAACGCGGGACAGAACCCGAACACCGGGGAGCTGTTTTTT. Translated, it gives CASSPNAGQNPNTGELFF. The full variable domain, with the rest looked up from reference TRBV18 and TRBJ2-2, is NAGVMQNPRHLVRRRGQEARLRCSPMKGHSHVYWYRQLPEEGLKFMVYLQKENIIDESGMPKERFSAEFPKEGPSILRIQQVVRGDSAAYFCASSPNAGQNPNTGELFFGEGSRLTVL.

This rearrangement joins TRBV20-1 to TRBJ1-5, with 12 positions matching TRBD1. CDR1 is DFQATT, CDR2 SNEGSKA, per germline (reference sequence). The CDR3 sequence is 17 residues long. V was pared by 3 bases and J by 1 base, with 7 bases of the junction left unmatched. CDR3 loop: CSASRDRGPASNQPQHF. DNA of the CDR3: TGCAGTGCTAGTCGGGACAGGGGGCCAGCGAGCAATCAGCCCCAGCATTTT.

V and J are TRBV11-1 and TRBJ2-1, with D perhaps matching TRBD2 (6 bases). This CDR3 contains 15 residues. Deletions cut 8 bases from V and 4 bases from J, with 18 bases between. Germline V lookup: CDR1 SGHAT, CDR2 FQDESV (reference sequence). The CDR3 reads CASCLTGAGYNEQFF. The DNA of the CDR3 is TGTGCCAGCTGTTTGACGGGAGCAGGTTACAATGAGCAGTTCTTC. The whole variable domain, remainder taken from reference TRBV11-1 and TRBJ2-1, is EAEVAQSPRYKITEKSQAVAFWCDPISGHATLYWYRQILGQGPELLVQFQDESVVDDSQLPKDRFSAERLKGVDSTLKIQPAELGDSAMYLCASCLTGAGYNEQFFGPGTRLTVL.